This TCR beta chain was identified in a study of cytomegalovirus exposure and HLA in healthy donors. This PCR relied on a set of 60 Vbeta primers and 13 Jbeta primers. The protocol was immunoSEQ multiplex PCR, while the TCRdb copy is restricted to in-frame clones and leaves out a portion. This sample has about 110,000 clones, with 73% found just once. Trimming cost V 2 bases and J 1 base, with 15 bases left between them. Germline CDR1 MGHRA, CDR2 YSYEKL. The CDR3 runs 18 residues. This clone was picked up a small number of times. The sequenced sample was PBMCs. This receptor was identified in a man aged 35-49 years in good health and CMV-seronegative. The chain combines TRBV4-1 with TRBJ2-6; D may be TRBD1 (6 bases). The CDR3: CASSQRQGPFSGANVLTF. The CDR3 DNA is TGCGCCAGCAGCCAACGGCAGGGGCCTTTTTCTGGGGCCAACGTCCTGACTTTC.